This entry lists 5 T cell receptor beta chains sequenced from one sample in a study of identical twins. Each CDR3 protein is one row after TCRdb ran MiXCR on the 5' RACE reads. The sample contains around 1.7 million distinct CDR3 sequences, around 29% of which appear only once. The sequenced sample consisted of cord blood. These receptors came from a newborn girl in good health.

This chain uses TRBV19 with TRBJ2-1; TRBD2 matches at 7 bases. V was clipped by 3 bases and J by 1 base; unmatched bases: 6. Germline V CDR1 and CDR2: LNHDA, SQIVND (reference sequence). The CDR3 has 16 amino acids. The CDR3 sequence: CASSIVMGGSYNEQFF. The DNA of the CDR3 is TGTGCCAGTAGTATTGTTATGGGGGGGTCCTACAATGAGCAGTTCTTC.

The sample holds a few counts of this clonotype. This CDR3 reads CATSDSSGRVSYNEQFF. Here the CDR3 DNA reads TGTGCCACCAGTGACTCGAGCGGGAGGGTCTCCTACAATGAGCAGTTCTTC. The V and J genes are TRBV24-1 and TRBJ2-1, with TRBD2 matching over 10 bases. V lost 4 bases and J lost 0; bases outside the gene matches: 5. There are 17 residues in the CDR3. CDR1 is KGHDR, CDR2 SFDVKD, per germline.

This clonotype has at least ten counts. The rearrangement uses TRBV2 and TRBJ2-7, with 10 bases that match TRBD2. Looked up from germline, CDR1 is SNHLY and CDR2 is FYNNEI. The CDR3 spans 13 residues. After removal of 4 bases from V and 3 bases from J, the junction contained 0 bases not matched to a gene. The CDR3 sequence is CASSGLAGYEQYF. The CDR3 nucleotides read TGTGCCAGCAGTGGACTAGCGGGCTACGAGCAGTACTTC.

This clonotype was counted at least ten times. The chain couples TRBV3-1 to TRBJ2-3; 12 bases align to TRBD2. The CDR3 contains 15 residues. Germline lookup yields CDR1 LGHDT and CDR2 YNNKEL (reference sequence). V lost 6 bases, J lost 2 bases, and 3 bases stayed unmatched. Here the CDR3 DNA reads TGTGCCAGCAGTCGACTAGCGGGAGCCACAGATACGCAGTATTTT. Its protein is CASSRLAGATDTQYF.

This clonotype was recorded many times. The rearrangement joins TRBV7-2 to TRBJ1-4; TRBD1 might be the D (5 bases). The V gene lost 6 bases and the J gene lost 7 bases, with 12 bases spanning the gap. Looked up from germline, CDR1 is SGHTA and CDR2 is FQGNSA. This CDR3 spans 13 amino acids. The CDR3 DNA reads as TGTGCCAGCAGTCGGACGGGACTTGAAAAACTGTTTTTT. This gives the protein CASSRTGLEKLFF.